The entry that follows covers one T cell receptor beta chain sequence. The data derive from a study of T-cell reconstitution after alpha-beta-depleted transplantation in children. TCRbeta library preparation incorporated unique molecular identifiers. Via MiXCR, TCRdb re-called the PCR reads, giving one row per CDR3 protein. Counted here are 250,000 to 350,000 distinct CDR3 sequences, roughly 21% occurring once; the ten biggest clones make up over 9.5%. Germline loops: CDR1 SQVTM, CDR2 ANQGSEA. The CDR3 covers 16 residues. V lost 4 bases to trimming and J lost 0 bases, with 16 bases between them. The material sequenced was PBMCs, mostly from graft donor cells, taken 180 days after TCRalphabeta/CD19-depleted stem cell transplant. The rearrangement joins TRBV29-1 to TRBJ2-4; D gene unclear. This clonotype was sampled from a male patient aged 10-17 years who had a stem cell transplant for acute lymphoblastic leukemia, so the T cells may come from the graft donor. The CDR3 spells CSVVFGLELAKNIQYF. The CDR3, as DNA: TGCAGCGTTGTTTTTGGGCTTGAATTAGCCAAAAACATTCAGTACTTC.